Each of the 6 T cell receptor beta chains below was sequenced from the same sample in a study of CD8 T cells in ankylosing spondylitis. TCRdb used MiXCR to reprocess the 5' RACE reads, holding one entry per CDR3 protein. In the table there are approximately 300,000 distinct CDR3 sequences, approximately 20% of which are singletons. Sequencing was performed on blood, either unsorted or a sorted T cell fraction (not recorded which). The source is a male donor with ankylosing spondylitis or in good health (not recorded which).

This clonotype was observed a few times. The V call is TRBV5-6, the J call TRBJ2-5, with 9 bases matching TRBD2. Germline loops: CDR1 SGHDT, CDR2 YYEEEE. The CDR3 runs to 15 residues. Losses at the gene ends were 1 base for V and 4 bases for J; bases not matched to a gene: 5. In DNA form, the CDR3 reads TGTGCCAGCAGCTTGCTAGCGGGGACTCTAGAGACCCAGTACTTC. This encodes CASSLLAGTLETQYF.

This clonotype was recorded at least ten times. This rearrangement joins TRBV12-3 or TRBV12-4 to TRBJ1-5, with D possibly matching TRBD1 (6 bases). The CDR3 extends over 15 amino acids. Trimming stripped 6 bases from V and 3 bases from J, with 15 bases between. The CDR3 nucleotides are TGTGCCAGCAGCAGACAGGAGTCTTCCAATCAGCCCCAGCATTTT. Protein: CASSRQESSNQPQHF.

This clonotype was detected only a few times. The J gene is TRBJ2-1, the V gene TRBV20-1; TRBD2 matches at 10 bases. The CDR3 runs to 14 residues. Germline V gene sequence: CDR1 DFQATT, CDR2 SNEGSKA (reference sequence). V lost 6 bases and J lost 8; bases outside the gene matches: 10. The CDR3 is CSAVRAGGPHEQFF. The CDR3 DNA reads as TGCAGTGCCGTCCGAGCGGGGGGGCCCCATGAGCAGTTCTTC.

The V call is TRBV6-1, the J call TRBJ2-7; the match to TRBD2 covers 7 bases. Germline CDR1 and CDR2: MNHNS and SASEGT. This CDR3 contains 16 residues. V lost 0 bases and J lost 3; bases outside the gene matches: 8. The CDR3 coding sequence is TGTGCCAGCAGTGAAGCTTTCGCTAGCGGTGGCTACGAGCAGTACGTC. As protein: CASSEAFASGGYEQYV.

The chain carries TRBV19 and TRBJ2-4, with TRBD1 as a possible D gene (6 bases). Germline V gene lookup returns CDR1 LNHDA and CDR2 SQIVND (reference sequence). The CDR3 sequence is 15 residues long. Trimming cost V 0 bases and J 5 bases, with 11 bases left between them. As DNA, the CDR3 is TGTGCCAGTAGTATAGAGACAGGTTGGCAAAACATTCAGTACTTC. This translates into CASSIETGWQNIQYF.

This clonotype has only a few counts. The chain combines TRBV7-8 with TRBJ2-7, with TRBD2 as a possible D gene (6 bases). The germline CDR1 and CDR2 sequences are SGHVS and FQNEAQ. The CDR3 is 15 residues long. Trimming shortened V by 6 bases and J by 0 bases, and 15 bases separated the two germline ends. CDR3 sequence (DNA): TGTGCCAGCAGACCTTCCGACGGGAGCTCCTACGAGCAGTACGTC. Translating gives CASRPSDGSSYEQYV.